These T cell receptor beta chains were read from a single sample in a study of CD8 T cells in Susac syndrome. TCRdb analysed the immunoSEQ multiplex PCR reads with MiXCR anew, one entry per CDR3 protein. This sample has about 47,000 distinct CDR3 sequences; 90% to 95% occur once, and the top ten carry around 0.38%. Sequences were obtained from CD8+ T cells from PBMCs. These receptors were collected from a human donor in good health. Each CDR3 is given with its conserved first and last residue. A D gene is named only where the DNA matches it firmly. Clone size is shown for a subset of rows, as once, few, many or a class of expanded clone.

V	J	size	D	DNA	CDR3
TRBV9	TRBJ1-5	-	-	TGTGCCAGCAGCCCCCCCCCGGGAAATCAGCCCCAGCATTTT	CASSPPPGNQPQHF
TRBV3-1	TRBJ1-1	-	TRBD1	TGTGCCAGCAGCCAAGTGGTACGGACAGGGGTGACTGAAGCTTTCTTT	CASSQVVRTGVTEAFF
TRBV6-5	TRBJ2-7	-	-	TGTGCCAGCAGTTATGGGCACAGCTCCTACGAGCAGTACTTC	CASSYGHSSYEQYF
TRBV10-2	TRBJ2-5	-	TRBD2	TGCGCCAGCTCGGGGGGACTAGCCCAGGAGACCCAGTACTTC	CASSGGLAQETQYF
TRBV27	TRBJ2-1	-	TRBD2	TGTGCCAGCAGAAAGACTAGCGGGGGTTCCTACAATGAGCAGTTCTTC	CASRKTSGGSYNEQFF
TRBV29-1	TRBJ1-2	-	-	TGCAGCGTTGAGAGAGAGGGCTATGGCTACACCTTC	CSVEREGYGYTF
TRBV9	TRBJ2-7	-	TRBD2	TGTGCCAGCAGCGCGCCCGGGACTAGCGGGTACGAGCAGTACTTC	CASSAPGTSGYEQYF
TRBV2	TRBJ2-5	-	-	TGTGCCAGCAGTGAGCGTCGGGTAGTCCAAGAGACCCAGTACTTC	CASSERRVVQETQYF
TRBV19	TRBJ2-1	-	-	TGTGCCAGTAGTCCGTCGGACTTCCCGCCAACCAATGAGCAGTTCTTC	CASSPSDFPPTNEQFF
TRBV6-1	TRBJ2-1	-	TRBD2	TGTGCCAGCATCATGACTAGCGGGAGGCCGGCCTACAATGAGCAGTTCTTC	CASIMTSGRPAYNEQFF
TRBV12-3/TRBV12-4	TRBJ2-1	-	-	TGTGCCAGCAGCCCCTTATGGGACGATGGGACTCGCCACAATGAGCAGTTCTTC	CASSPLWDDGTRHNEQFF
TRBV7-2	TRBJ2-7	-	-	TGTGCCAGCAGCTTCTTCCCTTCCCCTGCCTACGAGCAGTACTTC	CASSFFPSPAYEQYF
TRBV24-1	TRBJ2-1	-	TRBD2	TGTGCCACCAGTGACCTAGCGGGAGGACCCAATGAGCAGTTCTTC	CATSDLAGGPNEQFF
TRBV5-1	TRBJ2-7	-	-	TGCGCCAGCAGGGGTCCGGACTCCTCCTACGAGCAGTACTTC	CASRGPDSSYEQYF
TRBV4-1	TRBJ1-4	once	-	TGCGCCAGCAGCCAAGACCCACCAGATTGGAGTGAAAAACTGTTTTTT	CASSQDPPDWSEKLFF
TRBV13	TRBJ2-1	-	-	TGTGCCAGCAGCTTATTAGGCCTGCCAGAAATTCATGAGCAGTTCTTC	CASSLLGLPEIHEQFF
TRBV7-9	TRBJ2-5	-	-	TGTGCCAGCAGCTTCTTGACATACCAAGAGACCCAGTACTTC	CASSFLTYQETQYF
TRBV7-9	TRBJ2-1	-	TRBD2	TGTGCCAGCAGAGGGGCTAGCGGGAGGAGCTCCTACAATGAGCAGTTCTTC	CASRGASGRSSYNEQFF
TRBV20-1	TRBJ2-1	-	-	TGCAGTGCTCTCTACCCCTCTTACAATGAGCAGTTCTTC	CSALYPSYNEQFF
TRBV7-9	TRBJ1-1	-	-	TGTGCCAGCAGGGCTACAGAAAACACTGAAGCTTTCTTT	CASRATENTEAFF
TRBV13	TRBJ1-5	-	TRBD1	TGTGCCAGCAGCCTCCAGGGGGACCCCCAGCATTTT	CASSLQGDPQHF
TRBV12-3/TRBV12-4	TRBJ2-7	-	TRBD2	TGTGCCAGCAGTTACCGTCGACTAGCGGGAGGGGCATCCTACGAGCAGTACTTC	CASSYRRLAGGASYEQYF
TRBV4-1	TRBJ2-7	-	TRBD2	TGCGCCAGCAGCCAAAGCGGGAGCTCCTACGAGCAGTACTTC	CASSQSGSSYEQYF
TRBV4-3	TRBJ2-5	-	TRBD2	TGCGCCAGCAGCCAAGATTACAGCGGGGGGTACCAAGAGACCCAGTACTTC	CASSQDYSGGYQETQYF
TRBV7-8	TRBJ1-2	-	-	TGTGCCAGCAGCTCCGCGGGGTCTAGTTACTATGGCTACACCTTC	CASSSAGSSYYGYTF
TRBV27	TRBJ2-1	-	-	TGTGCCAGCAGTTTATCCGAGGTGAATGAGCAGTTCTTC	CASSLSEVNEQFF
TRBV14	TRBJ2-1	-	-	TGTGCCAGCAGCCAGGGATCTGGGGCTTACTACAATGAGCAGTTCTTC	CASSQGSGAYYNEQFF
TRBV6-2/TRBV6-3	TRBJ2-7	-	-	TGTGCCAGCGGCCCGGGGTTATCGTCCGAGCAGTACTTC	CASGPGLSSEQYF
TRBV7-9	TRBJ1-2	-	-	TGTGCCAGCAACTTCCCCCCCGACAGCGAAGCCTTCTATGGCTACACCTTC	CASNFPPDSEAFYGYTF
TRBV3-1	TRBJ2-3	-	TRBD2	TGTGCCAGCAGCTTACCGGGACTAGCGCCGGATACGCAGTATTTT	CASSLPGLAPDTQYF
TRBV7-9	TRBJ2-2	-	TRBD2	TGTGCCAGCAGCACACGACTAGCGGGAGTCCACGGGGAGCTGTTTTTT	CASSTRLAGVHGELFF
TRBV29-1	TRBJ2-7	-	TRBD2	TGCAGCGTTGCACCGGGACTAGGGTTCGACGAGCAGTACTTC	CSVAPGLGFDEQYF
TRBV6-2/TRBV6-3	TRBJ1-2	-	-	TGTGCCAGCACGGCGGCGAACTATGGCTACACCTTC	CASTAANYGYTF
TRBV11-2	TRBJ2-2	-	TRBD1	TGTGCCAGCAGCTATTTCAGGGGGACGAACACCGGGGAGCTGTTTTTT	CASSYFRGTNTGELFF
TRBV15	TRBJ2-7	-	TRBD1	TGTGCCACCAGCCTGGACAGGGGAGGGTCCTACGAGCAGTACTTC	CATSLDRGGSYEQYF
TRBV19	TRBJ1-1	-	-	TGTGCCAGTAGTATACTGTTTTCGGAAGCTTTCTTT	CASSILFSEAFF
TRBV7-9	TRBJ2-1	-	-	TGTGCCAGCAGCCGTAGCGCGAGCTCCTACAATGAGCAGTTCTTC	CASSRSASSYNEQFF
TRBV9	TRBJ2-7	-	TRBD2	TGTGCCAGCAGCGTCCTATCTGGCGGGAGAGCTCACGAGCAGTACTTC	CASSVLSGGRAHEQYF
TRBV19	TRBJ1-5	-	-	TGTGCCAGTAGTACCGGTAATCAGCCCCAGCATTTT	CASSTGNQPQHF
TRBV2	TRBJ2-1	-	TRBD1	TGTGCCAGCAGCGCCGGACAGGGAAGATCCTACAATGAGCAGTTCTTC	CASSAGQGRSYNEQFF
TRBV2	TRBJ2-1	-	-	TGTGCCAGCAGTGTAGGATCGTGGGCCGGGGATGAGCAGTTCTTC	CASSVGSWAGDEQFF
TRBV20-1	TRBJ1-1	-	-	TGCAGTGCTAGCCGACTGGGGGAGACTGAAGCTTTCTTT	CSASRLGETEAFF
TRBV6-2/TRBV6-3	TRBJ2-4	-	TRBD2	TGTGCCAGCAGTTCCGACCCCCTAGCGGAGATAGCCAAAAACATTCAGTACTTC	CASSSDPLAEIAKNIQYF
TRBV24-1	TRBJ2-5	-	TRBD1	TGTGCCACCAGTGACTATCACGGACAGGGTGGAGAGACCCAGTACTTC	CATSDYHGQGGETQYF
TRBV25-1	TRBJ1-1	-	-	TGTGCCAGCAGTGAATTGGAGGACACAGCTTTCTTT	CASSELEDTAFF
TRBV6-1	TRBJ2-6	-	TRBD1	TGTGCCAGCAGTCCGCGTGGGACAGGGGGGACTGGGGCCAACGTCCTGACTTTC	CASSPRGTGGTGANVLTF
TRBV2	TRBJ1-1	-	-	TGTGCCAGCAGTGAAGCGAGTCGAGGGGCGAACACTGAAGCTTTCTTT	CASSEASRGANTEAFF
TRBV7-9	TRBJ1-2	-	-	TGTGCCAGCAGCCCCGGGACGCCGGCGGGAGGCTACACCTTC	CASSPGTPAGGYTF
TRBV7-9	TRBJ2-1	-	TRBD1	TGTGCCAGCAGCCCTCTCGACAGGGCCACGTCCTACAATGAGCAGTTCTTC	CASSPLDRATSYNEQFF
TRBV3-1	TRBJ2-2	-	-	TGTGCCAGCAGCCGGGACTGGACCGGGGAGCTGTTTTTT	CASSRDWTGELFF
TRBV5-1	TRBJ1-5	-	TRBD1	TGCGCCAGCAGCTTGACGACAGGGAGCAATCAGCCCCAGCATTTT	CASSLTTGSNQPQHF
TRBV5-5	TRBJ2-3	-	TRBD1	TGTGCCAGCAGTCCACTCTGGGGACAGGGCTCAGATACGCAGTATTTT	CASSPLWGQGSDTQYF
TRBV12-3/TRBV12-4	TRBJ2-7	-	-	TGTGCCAGCAGTTTGGACATCTCAAACTACGAGCAGTACTTC	CASSLDISNYEQYF
TRBV19	TRBJ2-5	once	TRBD1	TGTGCCAGTAGTAGCGGGACAGGGATGGAGACCCAGTACTTC	CASSSGTGMETQYF
TRBV19	TRBJ2-3	-	TRBD2	TGTGCCAGTAGTAGGACTAGCGGGGGCACAGATACGCAGTATTTT	CASSRTSGGTDTQYF
TRBV3-1	TRBJ2-1	-	-	TGTGCCAGCAGCCAAGTAGAGACTCACGTTGAGCAGTTCTTC	CASSQVETHVEQFF
TRBV6-1	TRBJ2-1	few	TRBD2	TGTGCCACCGATTCGGGAGGTAGCGAGCAGTTCTTC	CATDSGGSEQFF
TRBV20-1	TRBJ1-2	-	-	TGCAGTGCTAGGGGGGAGCTGGGTTTCAACTATGGCTACACCTTC	CSARGELGFNYGYTF
TRBV5-4	TRBJ1-2	-	-	TGTGCCAGCAGCTCGGGTGCAGTCAACTATGGCTACACCTTC	CASSSGAVNYGYTF